A selection of T cell receptor beta chains follows, all from one sample in a study of technical replicates of blood from a handful of donors. Using immunoSEQ multiplex PCR, the repertoire was profiled, and TCRdb retains in-frame clones only, with some absent. The repertoire has around 85,000 clones, roughly 94% of them found once; the top ten carry 0.2% to 0.3%. Sequences were obtained from T cells isolated from PBMCs. These receptors were obtained from a human donor in good health. CDR3s include the opening cysteine and the closing phenylalanine or tryptophan.

J gene | V gene | CDR3 protein
TRBJ2-5 | TRBV4-1 | CANIAGGPAETQYF
TRBJ2-1 | TRBV9 | CASSVAIRDNEQFF
TRBJ1-3 | TRBV6-1 | CASSRRGSGNTIYF
TRBJ1-2 | TRBV19 | CASNAGGGVSYGYTF
TRBJ2-3 | TRBV5-1 | CASSLGAAGDDTQYF
TRBJ2-1 | TRBV4-2 | CASSQGVAGGYNEQFF
TRBJ2-1 | TRBV5-1 | CASSLTGIGSQEQFF
TRBJ1-5 | TRBV6-5 | CASSPDRGNQPQHF
TRBJ2-7 | TRBV5-1 | CASSLGTSSYEQYF
TRBJ2-3 | TRBV15 | CATSRDQLLSSGIVSGTQYF
TRBJ1-2 | TRBV2 | CASTWISKEAPNYGYTF
TRBJ2-1 | TRBV2 | CASSGTGTLNEQFF
TRBJ2-5 | TRBV29-1 | CSVSSGGSQETQYF
TRBJ2-1 | TRBV15 | CATSRGGSGSIYNEQFF
TRBJ2-2 | TRBV5-4 | CASSLFQGSHSTELFF
TRBJ2-7 | TRBV4-1 | CASSHRTDYEQYF
TRBJ2-7 | TRBV28 | CASRIGGSSRLREQYF
TRBJ2-7 | TRBV28 | CASKFTRPQQGLGYYEQYF
TRBJ2-7 | TRBV5-1 | CASSVGTGDFAPTYEQYF
TRBJ2-3 | TRBV18 | CASSRQGGLNTDTQYF
TRBJ1-1 | TRBV10-1 | CASSALGSYTEAFF
TRBJ1-1 | TRBV5-1 | CASSPYLGPGQGAMNTEAFF
TRBJ1-2 | TRBV7-9 | CASSLGDRGHGYTF
TRBJ1-6 | TRBV6-5 | CASSYSASSEGTYHF
TRBJ2-5 | TRBV27 | CASSLRASGGTQETQYF
TRBJ1-4 | TRBV14 | CASSPTGARKLFF
TRBJ2-1 | TRBV15 | CATSRDSWGEYNEQFF
TRBJ2-2 | TRBV10-2 | CASTGIAGGFLGPGELFF
TRBJ1-3 | TRBV29-1 | CSVVAVSGNTIYF
TRBJ2-2 | TRBV19 | CASQDRGTGELFF
TRBJ2-7 | TRBV2 | CASSGTGSSYEQYF
TRBJ2-2 | TRBV27 | CASSLRAPGKVQSAGELFF
TRBJ2-1 | TRBV5-1 | CASTQTNYNEQFF
TRBJ2-3 | TRBV9 | CASSVAGRSTDTQYF
TRBJ1-1 | TRBV7-8 | CASSLFGQMNTEAFF
TRBJ2-7 | TRBV6-5 | CASRGTYEQYF
TRBJ2-5 | TRBV7-8 | CASTPGGGRLGETQYF
TRBJ1-1 | TRBV29-1 | CSLNLNTEAFF
TRBJ2-3 | TRBV11-2 | CASRERGDTQYF